This is a list of T cell receptor beta chains from one sample in a study of blood T cell repertoires in COVID-19. Repertoires were generated with immunoSEQ multiplex PCR, while TCRdb's copy carries only in-frame clones and drops some. Among 55,000 to 85,000 clones listed, around 90% were seen once. The sequencing sample was made of peripheral blood. The source is a human donor in a cohort sampled during active COVID-19. The CDR3 runs from the conserved cysteine through the conserved F or W. The D gene is left open where the match is weak. Only part of the rows carry a size: once, few, many, or a class if the clone is expanded.

D,length,V,size,J,CDR3,DNA
TRBD1,15,TRBV4-3,once,TRBJ1-6,CASSLQGAQNSPLHF,TGCGCCAGCAGCCTCCAGGGGGCACAGAATTCACCCCTCCACTTT
TRBD1,13,TRBV6-6,NA,TRBJ2-7,CASSYRDRGEQYF,TGTGCCAGCAGTTACAGGGACAGGGGCGAGCAGTACTTC
TRBD1,12,TRBV28,NA,TRBJ1-1,CASSYRGTEAFF,TGTGCCAGCAGCTACAGGGGGACTGAAGCTTTCTTT
NA,13,TRBV11-3,NA,TRBJ2-7,CASSSLRSGEQYF,TGTGCCAGCAGCTCACTAAGGTCGGGGGAGCAGTACTTC
NA,16,TRBV28,NA,TRBJ1-5,CASSMARGDSNQPQHF,TGTGCCAGCAGTATGGCCCGGGGGGATAGCAATCAGCCCCAGCATTTT
NA,14,TRBV2,NA,TRBJ1-5,CASSGPGFNQPQHF,TGTGCCAGCAGTGGTCCCGGTTTCAATCAGCCCCAGCATTTT
NA,16,TRBV5-1,few,TRBJ2-2,CASSLEAGTNTGELFF,TGCGCCAGCAGCTTGGAGGCGGGGACGAACACCGGGGAGCTGTTTTTT
NA,14,TRBV27,NA,TRBJ1-1,CASSLSGGGTEAFF,TGTGCCAGCAGTTTATCGGGTGGGGGGACTGAAGCTTTCTTT
NA,15,TRBV5-6,NA,TRBJ1-1,CASSPRPTGNTEAFF,TGTGCCAGCAGCCCTAGGCCGACAGGGAACACTGAAGCTTTCTTT
TRBD1,13,TRBV30,NA,TRBJ1-1,CAWSTGDNTEAFF,TGTGCCTGGAGTACAGGGGATAACACTGAAGCTTTCTTT
TRBD2,15,TRBV25-1,NA,TRBJ2-7,CASSDSPGLNYEQYF,TGTGCCAGCAGTGATTCTCCGGGACTAAACTACGAGCAGTACTTC
TRBD1,15,TRBV11-1,NA,TRBJ1-6,CASSPDRGENSPLHF,TGTGCCAGCAGCCCCGACAGGGGCGAGAATTCACCCCTCCACTTT
NA,13,TRBV7-9,NA,TRBJ1-1,CASSFQQGKEAFF,TGTGCCAGCAGCTTTCAACAGGGAAAGGAAGCTTTCTTT
NA,12,TRBV11-2,NA,TRBJ1-1,CASSLVGGEAFF,TGTGCCAGCAGCTTAGTGGGAGGTGAAGCTTTCTTT
NA,14,TRBV4-2,NA,TRBJ2-7,CASSQDDPSNEQYF,TGTGCCAGCAGCCAAGATGACCCTAGCAACGAGCAGTACTTC
NA,11,TRBV7-9,NA,TRBJ1-5,CAGGNNQPQHF,TGTGCCGGAGGAAACAATCAGCCCCAGCATTTT
NA,14,TRBV15,NA,TRBJ2-7,CATSRDIDSDEQYF,TGTGCCACCAGCAGAGATATCGACTCCGACGAGCAGTACTTC
TRBD2,14,TRBV5-4,NA,TRBJ2-5,CASSERGGQETQYF,TGTGCCAGCAGCGAGCGGGGGGGCCAAGAGACCCAGTACTTC
TRBD2,20,TRBV19,medium-sized,TRBJ2-1,CASSIMASGRLGGSYNEQFF,TGTGCCAGTAGTATTATGGCTAGCGGGAGGTTGGGCGGATCCTACAATGAGCAGTTCTTC
TRBD1,17,TRBV23-1,NA,TRBJ2-2,CASSQKGGRMNTGELFF,TGCGCCAGCAGTCAGAAAGGGGGCAGAATGAACACCGGGGAGCTGTTTTTT
NA,14,TRBV7-9,NA,TRBJ1-4,CASSASGGGEKLFF,TGTGCCAGCAGCGCCAGTGGGGGCGGGGAAAAACTGTTTTTT
TRBD1,17,TRBV5-1,NA,TRBJ1-1,CASSPRTGGARRTEAFF,TGCGCCAGCAGCCCACGGACAGGGGGCGCGAGAAGGACTGAAGCTTTCTTT
NA,15,TRBV2,NA,TRBJ2-2,CASSELSPRAGELFF,TGTGCCAGCAGTGAGCTCTCGCCTCGGGCCGGGGAGCTGTTTTTT
TRBD2,16,TRBV5-1,NA,TRBJ2-1,CASSLASGRSYNEQFF,TGCGCCAGCAGCTTGGCTAGCGGCCGCTCCTACAATGAGCAGTTCTTC
NA,13,TRBV7-2,NA,TRBJ2-5,CASSLSVQETQYF,TGTGCCAGCAGCTTATCCGTCCAAGAGACCCAGTACTTC
TRBD1,17,TRBV5-4,NA,TRBJ2-1,CASSVEPGTGPISEQFF,TGTGCCAGCAGCGTAGAGCCCGGGACAGGGCCCATTAGTGAGCAGTTCTTC
NA,13,TRBV7-7,NA,TRBJ2-1,CASSQGGDNEQFF,TGTGCCAGCAGCCAGGGTGGGGACAATGAGCAGTTCTTC
NA,13,TRBV6-5,once,TRBJ1-2,CASRTTGWRGYTF,TGTGCCAGCAGGACAACAGGGTGGCGTGGCTACACCTTC
NA,13,TRBV30,NA,TRBJ2-1,CAWSFGTRNEQFF,TGTGCCTGGAGTTTTGGGACACGCAATGAGCAGTTCTTC
NA,13,TRBV12-3/TRBV12-4,NA,TRBJ2-5,CASSVGSLETQYF,TGTGCCAGCAGTGTCGGGTCCTTAGAGACCCAGTACTTC
TRBD2,16,TRBV7-2,NA,TRBJ2-3,CASSLVPAGARNTQYF,TGTGCCAGCAGCTTAGTTCCAGCGGGGGCCCGCAATACGCAGTATTTT
NA,14,TRBV11-3,NA,TRBJ2-7,CASSLGRNSGEQYF,TGTGCCAGCAGCTTGGGCAGGAACAGCGGCGAGCAGTACTTC
NA,17,TRBV6-1,NA,TRBJ2-6,CASSVRGLGSGANVLTF,TGTGCCAGCAGTGTCAGGGGCCTGGGATCTGGGGCCAACGTCCTGACTTTC